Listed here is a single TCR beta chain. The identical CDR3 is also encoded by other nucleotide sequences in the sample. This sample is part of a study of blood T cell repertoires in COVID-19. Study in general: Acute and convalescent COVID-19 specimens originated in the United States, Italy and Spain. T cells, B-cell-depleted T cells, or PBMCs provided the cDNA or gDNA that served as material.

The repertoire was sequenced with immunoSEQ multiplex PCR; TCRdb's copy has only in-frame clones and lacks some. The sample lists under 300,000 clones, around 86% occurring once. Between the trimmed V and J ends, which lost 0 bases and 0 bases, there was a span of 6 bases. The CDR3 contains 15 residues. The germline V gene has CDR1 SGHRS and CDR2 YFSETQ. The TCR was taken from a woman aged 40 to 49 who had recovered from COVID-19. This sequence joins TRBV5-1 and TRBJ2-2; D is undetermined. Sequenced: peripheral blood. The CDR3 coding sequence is TGCGCCAGCAGCTTGGCTGCAGCGAACACCGGGGAGCTGTTTTTT. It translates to CASSLAAANTGELFF.